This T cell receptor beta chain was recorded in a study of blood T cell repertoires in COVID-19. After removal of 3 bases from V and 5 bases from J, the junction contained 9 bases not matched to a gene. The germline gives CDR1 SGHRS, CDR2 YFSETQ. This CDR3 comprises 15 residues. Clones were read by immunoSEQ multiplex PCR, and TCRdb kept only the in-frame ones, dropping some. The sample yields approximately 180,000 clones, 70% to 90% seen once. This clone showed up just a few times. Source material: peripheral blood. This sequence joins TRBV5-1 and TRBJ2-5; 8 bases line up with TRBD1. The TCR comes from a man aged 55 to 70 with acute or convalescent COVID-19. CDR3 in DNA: TGCGCCAGCAGCTCAGGAAGACAGGGGTTGGAGACCCAGTACTTC. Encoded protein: CASSSGRQGLETQYF. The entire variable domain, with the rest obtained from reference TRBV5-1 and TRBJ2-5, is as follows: KAGVTQTPRYLIKTRGQQVTLSCSPISGHRSVSWYQQTPGQGLQFLFEYFSETQRNKGNFPGRFSGRQFSNSRSEMNVSTLELGDSALYLCASSSGRQGLETQYFGPGTRLLVL.